This T cell receptor beta chain was obtained from a study of response to subunit inactivated influenza vaccine. General study findings and limits: Few new T cells, the authors suggested, are recruited by each seasonal influenza vaccination.

TCRdb reprocessed the RT-PCR reads with MiXCR, giving one entry per CDR3 protein. The repertoire holds about 500,000 distinct CDR3 sequences, with about an eighth as singletons. This clonotype came up many times. Its antigen is unknown. Germline V gene lookup returns CDR1 MDHEN and CDR2 SYDVKM. The CDR3 spans 13 residues. Trimming left V 10 bases short and J 9 bases short, with 19 bases between. The sample consisted of PBMCs from blood, taken about 40 days after vaccination. The sequence was collected from a man aged 45-60 years who received an inactivated influenza vaccine. V and J are TRBV28 and TRBJ2-1; tentative D call: TRBD2 (5 bases). The CDR3 protein is CATTSLIEGEQFF. The CDR3 DNA reads TGTGCCACGACGTCCCTTATAGAGGGTGAGCAGTTCTTC. Using reference TRBV28 and TRBJ2-1 for the parts outside the CDR3, the full variable domain is DVKVTQSSRYLVKRTGEKVFLECVQDMDHENMFWYRQDPGLGLRLIYFSYDVKMKEKGDIPEGYSVSREKKERFSLILESASTNQTSMYLCATTSLIEGEQFFGPGTRLTVL.